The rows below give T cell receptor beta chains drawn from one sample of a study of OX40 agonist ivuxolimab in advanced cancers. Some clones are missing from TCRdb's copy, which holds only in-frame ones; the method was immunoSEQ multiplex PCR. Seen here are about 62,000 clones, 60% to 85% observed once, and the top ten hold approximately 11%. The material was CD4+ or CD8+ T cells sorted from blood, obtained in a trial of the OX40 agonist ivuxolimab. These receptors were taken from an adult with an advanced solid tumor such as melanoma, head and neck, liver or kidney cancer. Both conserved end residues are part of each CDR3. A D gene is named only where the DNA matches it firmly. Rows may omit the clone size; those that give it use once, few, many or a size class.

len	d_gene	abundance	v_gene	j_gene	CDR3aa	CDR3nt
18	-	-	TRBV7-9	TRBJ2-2	CASSLDARGGKNTGELFF	TGTGCCAGCAGCTTAGACGCTAGGGGCGGGAAGAACACCGGGGAGCTGTTTTTT
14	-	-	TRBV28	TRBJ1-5	CASSRPGGSQPQHF	TGTGCCAGCAGCAGACCGGGTGGCAGTCAGCCCCAGCATTTT
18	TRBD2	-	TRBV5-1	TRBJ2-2	CASSSRGAGGANTGELFF	TGCGCCAGCAGCTCCCGGGGAGCGGGGGGGGCGAACACCGGGGAGCTGTTTTTT
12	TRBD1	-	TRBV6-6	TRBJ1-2	CASRTGVGGYTF	TGTGCCAGCAGAACAGGGGTGGGTGGCTACACCTTC
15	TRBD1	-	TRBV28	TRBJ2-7	CASSSPGTGIYEQYF	TGTGCCAGCAGTTCCCCCGGGACAGGGATATACGAGCAGTACTTC
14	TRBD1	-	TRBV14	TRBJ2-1	CASSLRDRDYEQFF	TGTGCCAGCAGCCTCCGGGACAGGGACTATGAGCAGTTCTTC
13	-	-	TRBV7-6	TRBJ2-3	CASSLEGTDTQYF	TGTGCCAGCAGCTTAGAGGGCACAGATACGCAGTATTTT
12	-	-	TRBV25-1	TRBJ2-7	CASHGGPGEQYF	TGTGCCAGCCATGGGGGGCCAGGAGAGCAGTACTTC
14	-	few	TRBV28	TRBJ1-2	CASRPPLGADGYTF	TGTGCCAGCAGGCCCCCCCTGGGGGCGGATGGCTACACCTTC
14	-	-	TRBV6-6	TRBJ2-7	CASRDRDNTYEQYF	TGTGCCAGCAGGGACCGGGACAACACCTACGAGCAGTACTTC
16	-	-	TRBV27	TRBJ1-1	CASSFAVAGAPTEAFF	TGTGCCAGCAGTTTCGCCGTAGCGGGGGCCCCCACTGAAGCTTTCTTT
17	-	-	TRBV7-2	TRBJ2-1	CASSPTSGGGSYNEQFF	TGTGCCAGCAGCCCTACCTCCGGGGGAGGCTCCTACAATGAGCAGTTCTTC
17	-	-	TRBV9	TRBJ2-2	CASSVAGGGDLTGELFF	TGTGCCAGCAGCGTAGCGGGGGGCGGGGACCTCACCGGGGAGCTGTTTTTT
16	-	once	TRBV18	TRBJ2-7	CASSPGPGTSSYEQYF	TGTGCCAGCTCACCAGGTCCGGGCACCAGCTCCTACGAGCAGTACTTC
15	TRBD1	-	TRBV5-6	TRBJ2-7	CASSLYAPGGHEQYF	TGTGCCAGCAGCTTGTACGCGCCAGGGGGCCACGAGCAGTACTTC
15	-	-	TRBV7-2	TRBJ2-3	CASSLAVTGTDTQYF	TGTGCCAGCAGCTTAGCAGTGACAGGCACAGATACGCAGTATTTT
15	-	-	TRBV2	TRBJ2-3	CASPTGGISTDTQYF	TGTGCCAGCCCCACCGGTGGAATAAGCACAGATACGCAGTATTTT
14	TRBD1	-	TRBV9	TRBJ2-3	CASSVSDRADTQYF	TGTGCCAGCAGCGTCAGCGACAGGGCAGATACGCAGTATTTT
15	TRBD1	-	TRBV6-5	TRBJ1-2	CASTREGANVYGYTF	TGTGCCAGCACCCGCGAGGGGGCTAATGTCTATGGCTACACCTTC
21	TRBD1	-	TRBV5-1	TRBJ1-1	CASSALSGRVSRQGMNTEAFF	TGCGCCAGCAGCGCCCTTTCGGGGAGGGTCTCGAGACAGGGCATGAACACTGAAGCTTTCTTT
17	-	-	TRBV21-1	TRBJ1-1	CASSKIHRAGGNTEAFF	TGTGCCAGCAGCAAAATACATAGGGCAGGGGGGAACACTGAAGCTTTCTTT
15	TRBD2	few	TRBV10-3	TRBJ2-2	CAIRGSGANTGELFF	TGTGCCATCAGGGGTAGCGGGGCAAACACCGGGGAGCTGTTTTTT
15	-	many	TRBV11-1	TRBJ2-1	CASSLGGSTYNEQFF	TGTGCCAGCAGCTTAGGAGGGAGTACCTACAATGAGCAGTTCTTC
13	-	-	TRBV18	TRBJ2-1	CASSGGNNNEQFF	TGTGCCAGCTCAGGAGGGAACAACAATGAGCAGTTCTTC
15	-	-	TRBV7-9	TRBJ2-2	CASSNPPVGTGELFF	TGTGCCAGCAGCAACCCGCCCGTGGGGACCGGGGAGCTGTTTTTT
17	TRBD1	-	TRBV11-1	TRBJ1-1	CASSSGGQGDTNTEAFF	TGTGCCAGCAGCTCTGGGGGACAGGGTGATACGAACACTGAAGCTTTCTTT
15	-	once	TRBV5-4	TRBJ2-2	CASSPKQINTGELFF	TGTGCCAGCAGCCCGAAACAGATTAACACCGGGGAGCTGTTTTTT
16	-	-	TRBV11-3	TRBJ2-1	CASSLRLGLLEGEQFF	TGTGCCAGCAGCTTACGATTGGGACTGTTGGAGGGTGAGCAGTTCTTC
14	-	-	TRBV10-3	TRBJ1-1	CAISGGVVNTEAFF	TGTGCCATCAGTGGTGGGGTGGTGAACACTGAAGCTTTCTTT
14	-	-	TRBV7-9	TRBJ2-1	CASSPRGQYNEQFF	TGTGCCAGCAGCCCGCGGGGACAGTACAATGAGCAGTTCTTC
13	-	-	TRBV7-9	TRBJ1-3	CASRSDTRNTIYF	TGTGCCAGCAGGTCCGATACTAGAAACACCATATATTTT
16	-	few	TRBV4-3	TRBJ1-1	CASSQDMGLTGTEAFF	TGCGCCAGCAGCCAAGATATGGGCCTAACAGGGACTGAAGCTTTCTTT
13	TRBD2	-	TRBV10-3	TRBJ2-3	CAIKSGSADTQYF	TGTGCCATAAAGAGCGGGAGTGCAGATACGCAGTATTTT
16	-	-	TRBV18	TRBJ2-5	CASSPPNRDAQETQYF	TGTGCCAGCTCACCACCGAACAGGGATGCCCAAGAGACCCAGTACTTC
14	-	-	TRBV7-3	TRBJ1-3	CASRPPGAGNTIYF	TGTGCCAGCAGGCCCCCAGGGGCTGGAAACACCATATATTTT
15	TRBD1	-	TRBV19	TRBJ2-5	CASSIGGTDQETQYF	TGTGCCAGTAGTATAGGGGGGACAGACCAAGAGACCCAGTACTTC
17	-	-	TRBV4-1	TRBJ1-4	CASSPSNRVEYGEKLFF	TGCGCCAGCAGCCCCTCAAACAGGGTTGAGTATGGTGAAAAACTGTTTTTT
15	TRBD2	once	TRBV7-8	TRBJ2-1	CASSPTSGAYNEQFF	TGTGCCAGCAGTCCCACTAGCGGGGCTTACAATGAGCAGTTCTTC
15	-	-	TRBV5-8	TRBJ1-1	CASSVEPTPNTEAFF	TGTGCCAGCAGTGTGGAGCCCACACCTAACACTGAAGCTTTCTTT
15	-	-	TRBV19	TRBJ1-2	CASTRAGGAFNGYTF	TGTGCCAGTACCAGGGCGGGGGGCGCTTTTAATGGCTACACCTTC
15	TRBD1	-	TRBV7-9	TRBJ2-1	CASSEDRGVHNEQFF	TGTGCCAGCAGCGAGGACAGGGGGGTTCACAATGAGCAGTTCTTC
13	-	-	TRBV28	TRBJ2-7	CAIKSESIYEQYF	TGTGCCATTAAATCGGAGTCCATCTACGAGCAGTACTTC
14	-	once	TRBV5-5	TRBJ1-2	CASSLADLNYGYTF	TGTGCCAGCAGCTTGGCCGATCTGAACTATGGCTACACCTTC
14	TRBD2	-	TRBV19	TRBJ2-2	CASSIREGTGELFF	TGTGCCAGTAGTATTAGGGAGGGCACCGGGGAGCTGTTTTTT
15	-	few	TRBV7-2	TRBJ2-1	CASSFDGATYNEQFF	TGTGCCAGCAGCTTTGACGGAGCCACCTACAATGAGCAGTTCTTC
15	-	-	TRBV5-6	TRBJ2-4	CASSFADSAKNIQYF	TGTGCCAGCAGCTTTGCCGACTCCGCCAAAAACATTCAGTACTTC
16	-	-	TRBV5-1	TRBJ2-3	CASSLQAGARGDTQYF	TGCGCCAGCAGCTTGCAGGCGGGGGCGCGGGGAGATACGCAGTATTTT
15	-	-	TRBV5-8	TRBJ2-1	CASSLLAGTYNEQFF	TGTGCCAGCAGCTTGCTGGCAGGGACCTACAATGAGCAGTTCTTC
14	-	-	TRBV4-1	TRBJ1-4	CASSQTGGGEKLFF	TGCGCCAGCAGCCAGACCGGGGGGGGTGAAAAACTGTTTTTT
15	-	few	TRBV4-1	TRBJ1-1	CASSQDTGWGTEAFF	TGCGCCAGCAGCCAAGATACAGGGTGGGGGACTGAAGCTTTCTTT
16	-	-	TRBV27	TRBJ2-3	CASRALDLPSTDTQYF	TGTGCCAGCAGAGCCCTGGATCTGCCTAGCACAGATACGCAGTATTTT
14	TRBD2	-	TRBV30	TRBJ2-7	CAWSWTSGRAEQYF	TGTGCCTGGAGCTGGACTAGCGGGAGGGCCGAGCAGTACTTC
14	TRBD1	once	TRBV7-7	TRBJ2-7	CASSLDQGAGEQYF	TGTGCCAGCAGCTTAGACCAGGGGGCGGGAGAGCAGTACTTC
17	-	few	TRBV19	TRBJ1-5	CASSMNRVKGGNQPQHF	TGTGCCAGTAGTATGAACAGGGTAAAGGGGGGCAATCAGCCCCAGCATTTT
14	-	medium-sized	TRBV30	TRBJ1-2	CAWSVGGVGYGYTF	TGTGCCTGGAGTGTCGGGGGAGTGGGGTATGGCTACACCTTC
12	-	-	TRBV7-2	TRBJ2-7	CASSLSPPEQYF	TGTGCCAGCAGCTTGTCCCCCCCCGAGCAGTACTTC
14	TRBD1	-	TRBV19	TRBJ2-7	CASSTGTGGYEQYF	TGTGCCAGTAGTACTGGGACAGGGGGGTACGAGCAGTACTTC
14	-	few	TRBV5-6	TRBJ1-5	CASSVRGLEGPQHF	TGTGCCAGCAGCGTAAGAGGCCTGGAGGGGCCCCAGCATTTT
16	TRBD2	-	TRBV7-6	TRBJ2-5	CASSLGETSGPRGQYF	TGTGCCAGCAGCTTAGGCGAGACTAGCGGGCCGAGGGGCCAGTACTTC